A single sample gave rise to the 28 T cell receptor beta chains below, sequenced in a study of identical twins (dated by TCRdb to 2016 to 2018). Library preparation was by 5' RACE. For sequencing, an Illumina HiSeq 2000 was employed. TCRdb trimmed public reads at Q25 via fastp, called clones via MiXCR and kept in-frame beta chains. Under each unique CDR3 protein, matching rows form one entry showing the most common genes and DNA. The sample yields 400,000 to 650,000 distinct CDR3 sequences; around 20% were counted once. About 0.91% of the sample is taken by the ten largest. These data also formed part of another study, on T cells expressing NK-cell markers.

Sequencing was performed on CD4+ T cells sorted from blood. All receptors come from a young woman in good health.

The rearrangement joins TRBV2 to TRBJ1-1; no firm D call. Germline V gives CDR1 SNHLY, CDR2 FYNNEI. V was pared by 5 bases and J by 6 bases, with 7 bases between. The CDR3 runs to 11 residues. The CDR3 reads CASSRLSEAFF. The CDR3, as DNA: TGTGCCAGCAGTCGATTATCTGAAGCTTTCTTT.

The gene calls are TRBV19 and TRBJ2-1; 9 bases are a match to TRBD2. V lost 10 bases, J lost 6 bases, and 13 bases stayed unmatched. CDR3 length equals 15 residues. CDR1 and CDR2 (germline): LNHDA, SQIVND (reference sequence). The CDR3 DNA is TGTGCCACCTCCCCGGTGACTAGCGGACTCAATGAGCAGTTCTTC. Translation gives CATSPVTSGLNEQFF.

J is TRBJ1-1 and V is TRBV10-1, with a possible D match to TRBD1 (5 bases). V was trimmed by 8 bases and J by 0 bases, leaving 10 bases between them. CDR1 and CDR2 from the germline V gene are WNHNN and SYGVQD (reference sequence). The CDR3 length is 13 residues. The CDR3 DNA sequence: TGCGCCAGCCGACAGTCCTTGAACACTGAAGCTTTCTTT. It specifies CASRQSLNTEAFF.

The CDR3 loop is CASSLTSGRRGGELFF. CDR3 bases: TGTGCCAGCAGTTTGACTAGCGGGAGGAGGGGCGGGGAGCTGTTTTTT. The V call is TRBV6-5, the J call TRBJ2-2, with 13 bases lining up with TRBD2. V shed 4 bases and J 7 bases; nucleotides not matched to a gene: 6. This CDR3 is built from 16 residues. CDR1 and CDR2 (germline): MNHEY, SVGAGI.

This clonotype has just a few counts. The gene calls are TRBV7-2 and TRBJ1-2, with D possibly TRBD1 on 5 matching bases. The CDR3 runs to 15 residues. Germline values: CDR1 SGHTA, CDR2 FQGNSA. The V and J ends lost 6 bases and 7 bases respectively, with 21 bases between them. The CDR3 DNA is TGTGCCAGCAGACCCGGGGCCCTCCTAAAGGCTGGCTACACCTTC. As protein: CASRPGALLKAGYTF.

This clonotype was recorded only once. V is TRBV5-1 and J is TRBJ2-2, with D hard to call. The V end was cut by 5 bases, the J end by 5 bases, with 7 bases between. Germline values: CDR1 SGHRS, CDR2 YFSETQ. CDR3 size: 12 residues. For the CDR3, the DNA is TGCGCCAGCAGATTTGATACCGGGGAGCTGTTTTTT. It specifies CASRFDTGELFF.

The genes are TRBV2 and TRBJ2-7; D is possibly TRBD2 (6 bases). The germline V and J ends were trimmed by 2 bases and 6 bases, with 17 bases remaining between them. CDR1 and CDR2 from the germline V gene are SNHLY and FYNNEI. The CDR3 runs to 15 residues. The CDR3 coding sequence is TGTGCCAGCAGTGAACTGGCTAGCGATTTGCGCGAGCAGTACTTC. It translates to CASSELASDLREQYF.

The table lists this clonotype with many counts. V and J are TRBV12-3 or TRBV12-4 and TRBJ2-1, with 9 bases fitting TRBD1. Trimming cost V 3 bases and J 5 bases; bases outside gene matches: 5. This CDR3 region has 15 residues. CDR3 in DNA: TGTGCCAGCAGTTTTCTACAGGGGGCAAACAATGAGCAGTTCTTC. Translating it yields CASSFLQGANNEQFF.

V and J are TRBV20-1 and TRBJ2-1; a weak D match, TRBD1 (6 bases). Germline loops: CDR1 DFQATT, CDR2 SNEGSKA (reference sequence). This CDR3 spans 13 amino acids. With 7 bases removed from V and 8 bases from J, the gap between germline ends came to 18 bases. CDR3 sequence reads: CSVNREMYDEQFF. CDR3 coding DNA: TGCAGTGTAAACAGGGAAATGTACGATGAGCAGTTCTTC.

This clonotype was seen a handful of times. The chain uses TRBV9 and TRBJ1-1, with D perhaps TRBD1 (5 bases). In germline, CDR1 is SGDLS, CDR2 YYNGEE. Trimming stripped 2 bases from V and 3 bases from J, with 11 bases between. The CDR3 is made up of 14 amino acids. The CDR3 region is CASSVRGKDTEAFF. CDR3 DNA sequence: TGTGCCAGCAGCGTCCGGGGGAAGGACACTGAAGCTTTCTTT.

The chain links TRBV6-1 to TRBJ1-1; D may be TRBD1 (5 bases). Germline CDR1 reads MNHNS; CDR2 reads SASEGT. Between the trimmed V and J ends, which lost 6 bases and 4 bases, there was a span of 15 bases. The CDR3 is made up of 14 amino acids. This CDR3 reads CASRTGTGVTEAFF. As DNA, the CDR3 is TGTGCCAGCAGGACCGGGACGGGAGTCACTGAAGCTTTCTTT.

V usage is TRBV5-1 and J usage is TRBJ2-7, with a tentative D call TRBD2 (5 bases). CDR3 size: 14 residues. Trimming removed 3 bases from V and 1 base from J, with 11 bases in between. CDR1 is SGHRS, CDR2 YFSETQ, per germline. The CDR3 protein is CASSSTIRSYEQYF. The CDR3 nucleotides are TGCGCCAGCAGCTCGACTATCAGATCCTACGAGCAGTACTTC.

This chain uses TRBV4-3 with TRBJ2-1, with D hard to call. Germline V gene data show CDR1 as LGHNA and CDR2 as YSLEER. V shed 5 bases and J shed 5 bases, with 13 bases lying between them. The CDR3 runs to 14 residues. In nucleotides, the CDR3 is TGCGCCAGCAGCATGCGAACCCAGAACAATGAGCAGTTCTTC. This sequence encodes CASSMRTQNNEQFF.

In its sample, this clonotype was seen a few times. The CDR3 is CASSRGTHPDTQYF. Here the CDR3 DNA reads TGTGCCAGCAGCCGGGGGACCCATCCTGATACGCAGTATTTT. V is TRBV12-3 or TRBV12-4 and J is TRBJ2-3; D is perhaps TRBD2 (6 bases). The CDR3 extends over 14 amino acids. V gave up 6 bases and J gave up 6 bases, with 16 bases separating them.

This clonotype was observed a handful of times. This sequence joins TRBV11-1 and TRBJ1-1; unclear D gene. CDR1 SGHAT and CDR2 FQDESV come from the germline V gene (reference sequence). The CDR3 has 12 residues. Trimming shortened V by 5 bases and J by 5 bases, and 9 bases separated the two germline ends. Here the CDR3 DNA reads TGTGCCAGCAGCCCGAGTCCTACTGAAGCTTTCTTT. The encoded protein is CASSPSPTEAFF.

This clonotype was seen only a few times. This chain connects TRBV10-3 to TRBJ2-7, with a possible D match to TRBD1 (6 bases). Trimming removed 9 bases from V and 7 bases from J, with 22 bases in between. Germline V gives CDR1 ENHRY, CDR2 SYGVKD. The CDR3 is 14 residues long. CDR3 loop: CAIVKGQGIGEQYF. CDR3 nucleotide sequence: TGTGCCATAGTAAAGGGGCAGGGGATCGGGGAGCAGTACTTC.

V is TRBV20-1 and J is TRBJ2-7; a weak D match, TRBD2 (6 bases). The CDR3 consists of 13 residues. V was shortened by 8 bases and J by 0 bases, with 14 bases between the two germline ends. Germline V gives CDR1 DFQATT, CDR2 SNEGSKA (reference sequence). CDR3 sequence: CSIGSSSSYEQYF. The CDR3 coding sequence is TGCAGTATCGGGAGTTCCAGCTCCTACGAGCAGTACTTC.

Only a few counts were recorded for this clonotype. The chain links TRBV29-1 to TRBJ2-2; 12 bases are a match to TRBD2. J lost 0 bases, V lost 4 bases, and 9 bases had no gene match. The CDR3 contains 18 residues. Germline CDR1 is SQVTM and CDR2 is ANQGSEA. The CDR3 nucleotides are TGCAGCGTTGGATGGGGCCCTAGCGGGAGGGCGAACACCGGGGAGCTGTTTTTT. As protein: CSVGWGPSGRANTGELFF.

This chain connects TRBV9 to TRBJ2-5; 7 bases agree with TRBD2. CDR1 and CDR2 from the germline V gene are SGDLS and YYNGEE. V shed 0 bases, J shed 1 base, and the junction held 3 bases outside the gene matches. The CDR3 contains 15 residues. In DNA, the CDR3 is TGTGCCAGCAGCGTAGGCGGGAGTGGCCAAGAGACCCAGTACTTC. Its translation is CASSVGGSGQETQYF. The full variable domain, rest sourced from reference TRBV9 and TRBJ2-5, is DSGVTQTPKHLITATGQRVTLRCSPRSGDLSVYWYQQSLDQGLQFLIQYYNGEERAKGNILERFSAQQFPDLHSELNLSSLELGDSALYFCASSVGGSGQETQYFGPGTRLLVL.

This chain connects TRBV7-9 to TRBJ1-2, with D perhaps TRBD1 (6 bases). The CDR3 totals 17 residues. CDR1 SEHNR and CDR2 FQNEAQ come from the germline V gene (reference sequence). Trimming removed 0 bases from V and 6 bases from J, with 20 bases in between. The CDR3 loop is CASSLAKNHRVLDGYTF. In nucleotides, the CDR3 is TGTGCCAGCAGCTTAGCGAAAAATCACAGGGTGCTCGATGGCTACACCTTC.

The chain uses TRBV6-5 and TRBJ2-1; possibly TRBD1 for D (6 bases). V gave up 3 bases and J gave up 9 bases, with 12 bases separating them. CDR3 size: 13 residues. Germline V gene sequence: CDR1 MNHEY, CDR2 SVGAGI. CDR3 nucleotide sequence: TGTGCCAGCAGTTATGCAGGGGAAGGTGAGCAGTTCTTC. Its protein is CASSYAGEGEQFF.

The V and J genes are TRBV7-9 and TRBJ1-1; the D is unclear. Germline V CDR1 and CDR2: SEHNR, FQNEAQ (reference sequence). The CDR3 contains 14 residues. V shed 5 bases and J shed 8 bases, with 18 bases lying between them. The CDR3 reads CASSTNSVGREAFF. The CDR3 bases are TGTGCCAGCAGCACCAACAGTGTGGGTCGGGAAGCTTTCTTT.

This clonotype was detected ten times or more. The chain employs TRBV7-9 and TRBJ2-5; a weak D match, TRBD2 (5 bases). CDR3 size: 16 residues. The germline CDR1 and CDR2 sequences are SEHNR and FQNEAQ (reference sequence). V was clipped by 2 bases and J by 5 bases, with 18 bases between them. In nucleotides, the CDR3 is TGTGCCAGCAGCTTACAGGCCCTCTCGAGAGGGGAGACCCAGTACTTC. This gives the protein CASSLQALSRGETQYF. The whole variable domain, remainder taken from reference TRBV7-9 and TRBJ2-5, is DTGVSQNPRHKITKRGQNVTFRCDPISEHNRLYWYRQTLGQGPEFLTYFQNEAQLEKSRLLSDRFSAERPKGSFSTLEIQRTEQGDSAMYLCASSLQALSRGETQYFGPGTRLLVL.

This clonotype was seen a few times. The chain combines TRBV5-6 with TRBJ2-6; possibly TRBD1 for D (5 bases). V lost 1 base and J lost 12, with 11 bases in between. The CDR3 runs 13 residues. Germline lookup yields CDR1 SGHDT and CDR2 YYEEEE. In DNA form, the CDR3 reads TGTGCCAGCAGCTTGAGTCAGGGTGGCGTCCTGACTTTC. It is translated as CASSLSQGGVLTF.

This clonotype was detected a few times. Without the conserved terminal phenylalanine or tryptophan, this CDR3 likely stems from a read error. No DNA is shown, since the ends of the CDR3 on it are uncertain; the CDR3 is the one TCRdb lists. The V and J genes are TRBV7-9 and TRBJ2-1; TRBD2 was called by the table and not checked on the DNA. The CDR3 length is 12 residues, termini included. CDR1 and CDR2 from the germline V gene are SEHNR and FQNEAQ (reference sequence). The CDR3 sequence is CASSQEREGPRL.

Concerning this clonotype: Just one base apart from a much larger clone, this may be a read error. The chain is built from TRBV7-2 and TRBJ2-7; TRBD1 agrees at 10 bases. There are 15 residues in the CDR3. Germline V gene data show CDR1 as SGHTA and CDR2 as FQGNSA. The CDR3 sequence is CAISLDRGRVHEQYF. The DNA for the CDR3 is TGTGCCATCAGCTTAGACAGGGGGCGCGTCCACGAGCAGTACTTC.

The chain recombines TRBV9 with TRBJ2-3, with D maybe TRBD2 (7 bases). The CDR3 covers 15 residues. Germline V gene data show CDR1 as SGDLS and CDR2 as YYNGEE. The ends were cut back, 3 bases at V and 3 bases at J, with 14 bases in the middle. The CDR3 reads CASSEWGRGTDTQYF. DNA of the CDR3: TGTGCCAGCAGCGAATGGGGGAGGGGGACAGATACGCAGTATTTT.

The table lists this clonotype with many counts. The chain employs TRBV29-1 and TRBJ2-2; D tentatively reads TRBD1 or TRBD2 (5 bases each). V was shortened by 7 bases and J by 1 base, with 16 bases between the two germline ends. The CDR3 has 15 amino acids. The germline V gene has CDR1 SQVTM and CDR2 ANQGSEA. CDR3 DNA sequence: TGCAGCGCAACCAAGTCGGGACGGAACACCGGGGAGCTGTTTTTT. This encodes CSATKSGRNTGELFF.